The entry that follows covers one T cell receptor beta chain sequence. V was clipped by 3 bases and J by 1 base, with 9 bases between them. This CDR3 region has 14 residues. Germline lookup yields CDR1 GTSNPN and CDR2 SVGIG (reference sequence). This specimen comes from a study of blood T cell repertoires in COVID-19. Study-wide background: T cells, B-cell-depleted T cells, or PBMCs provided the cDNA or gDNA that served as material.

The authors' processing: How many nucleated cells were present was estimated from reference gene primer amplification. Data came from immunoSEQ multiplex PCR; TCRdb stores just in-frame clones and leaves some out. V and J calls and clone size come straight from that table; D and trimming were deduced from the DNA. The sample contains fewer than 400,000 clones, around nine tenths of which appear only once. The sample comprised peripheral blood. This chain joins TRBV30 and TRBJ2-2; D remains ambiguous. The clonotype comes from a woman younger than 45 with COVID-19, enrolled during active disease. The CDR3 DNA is TGTGCCTGGAGCCCCGACTGGAACACCGGGGAGCTGTTTTTT. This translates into CAWSPDWNTGELFF.